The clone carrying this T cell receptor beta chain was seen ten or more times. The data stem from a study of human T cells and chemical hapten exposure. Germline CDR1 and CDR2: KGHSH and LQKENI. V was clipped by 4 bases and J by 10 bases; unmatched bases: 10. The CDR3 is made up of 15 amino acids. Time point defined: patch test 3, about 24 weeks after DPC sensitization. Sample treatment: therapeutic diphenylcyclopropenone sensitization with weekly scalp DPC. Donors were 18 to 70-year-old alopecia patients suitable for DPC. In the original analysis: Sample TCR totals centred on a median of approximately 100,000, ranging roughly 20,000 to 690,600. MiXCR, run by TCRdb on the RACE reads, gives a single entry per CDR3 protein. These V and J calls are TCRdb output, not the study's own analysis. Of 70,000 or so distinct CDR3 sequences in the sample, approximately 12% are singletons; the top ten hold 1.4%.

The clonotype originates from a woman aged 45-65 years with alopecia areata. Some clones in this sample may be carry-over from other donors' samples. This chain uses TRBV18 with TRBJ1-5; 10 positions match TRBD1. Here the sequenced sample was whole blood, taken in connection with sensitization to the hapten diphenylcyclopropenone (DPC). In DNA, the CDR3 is TGTGCCAGCTCACAAACGACAGGGGGCCTTCAACCCCAGCATTTT. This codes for CASSQTTGGLQPQHF. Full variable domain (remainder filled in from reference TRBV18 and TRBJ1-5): NAGVMQNPRHLVRRRGQEARLRCSPMKGHSHVYWYRQLPEEGLKFMVYLQKENIIDESGMPKERFSAEFPKEGPSILRIQQVVRGDSAAYFCASSQTTGGLQPQHFGDGTRLSIL.